The entry below describes one T cell receptor (beta chain). This record belongs to a study of technical replicates of blood from a handful of donors. The CDR3 has 14 residues. V was trimmed by 4 bases and J by 6 bases, leaving 15 bases between them. CDR1 and CDR2 from the germline V gene are SGHAT and FQNNGV. Method: immunoSEQ multiplex PCR; TCRdb's copy keeps in-frame clones and lacks some. The sample records around 83,000 clones, nearly 95% being singletons. This receptor was obtained from a human donor in good health. This chain joins TRBV11-2 and TRBJ1-2; no firm D call. Sequenced input: T cells isolated from PBMCs. CDR3 sequence (DNA): TGTGCCAGCAGCTCGACGACGGGCGGGGATGGCTACACCTTC. Protein sequence: CASSSTTGGDGYTF.